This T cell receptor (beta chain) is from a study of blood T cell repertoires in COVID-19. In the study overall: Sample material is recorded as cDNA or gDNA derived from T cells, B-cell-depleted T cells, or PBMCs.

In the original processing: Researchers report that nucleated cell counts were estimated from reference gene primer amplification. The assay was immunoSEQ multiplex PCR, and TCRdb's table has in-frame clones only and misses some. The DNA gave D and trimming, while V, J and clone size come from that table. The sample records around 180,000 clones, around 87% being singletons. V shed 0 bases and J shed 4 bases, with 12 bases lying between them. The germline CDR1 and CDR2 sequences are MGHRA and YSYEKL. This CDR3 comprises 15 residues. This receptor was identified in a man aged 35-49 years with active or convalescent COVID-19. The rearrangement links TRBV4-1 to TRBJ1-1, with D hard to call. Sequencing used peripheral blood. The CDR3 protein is CASSQDGQSGTEAFF. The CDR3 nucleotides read TGCGCCAGCAGCCAAGATGGTCAGTCGGGCACTGAAGCTTTCTTT.